These T cell receptor beta chains were read from a single sample in a study of T cell changes during pregnancy in multiple sclerosis. Generated by immunoSEQ multiplex PCR, the TCRdb table keeps only in-frame clones and is missing some. This table has 20,000 to 25,000 clones, 75% to 90% appearing once. The material was CD8+ T cells from peripheral blood mononuclear cells, obtained in the first trimester of pregnancy. All receptors derive from a female donor in good health, enrolled as a control in a pregnancy study. The CDR3 runs from the conserved cysteine through the conserved F or W. The order of the fields is D gene, J gene, V gene, clone size, CDR3 protein, CDR3 DNA. D genes are given only for firm matches. A clone size is listed for some rows: how often the clone was seen (once, few, many), or a class if it is expanded.

d_gene: TRBD1; j_gene: TRBJ1-2; v_gene: TRBV7-9; abundance: .; CDR3aa: CASSENRDRNYGYTF; CDR3nt: TGTGCCAGCAGCGAAAACCGGGACAGAAACTATGGCTACACCTTC
d_gene: TRBD1; j_gene: TRBJ1-1; v_gene: TRBV12-5; abundance: .; CDR3aa: CASGLRDREAFF; CDR3nt: TGTGCTAGTGGTTTGCGGGACAGAGAAGCTTTCTTT
d_gene: .; j_gene: TRBJ1-5; v_gene: TRBV6-6; abundance: .; CDR3aa: CASSYPDRGNQPQHF; CDR3nt: TGTGCCAGCAGTTACCCAGACAGAGGCAATCAGCCCCAGCATTTT
d_gene: TRBD1; j_gene: TRBJ1-4; v_gene: TRBV11-2; abundance: .; CDR3aa: CASSSGDRADNEKLFF; CDR3nt: TGTGCCAGCAGCTCCGGGGACAGGGCCGATAATGAAAAACTGTTTTTT
d_gene: TRBD2; j_gene: TRBJ2-7; v_gene: TRBV11-2; abundance: .; CDR3aa: CASSLVSGGGYEQYF; CDR3nt: TGTGCCAGCAGCTTAGTTAGTGGGGGGGGCTACGAGCAGTACTTC
d_gene: .; j_gene: TRBJ1-2; v_gene: TRBV7-9; abundance: .; CDR3aa: CASSLGQGYTF; CDR3nt: TGTGCCAGCAGCTTAGGTCAGGGCTACACCTTC
d_gene: .; j_gene: TRBJ2-2; v_gene: TRBV27; abundance: .; CDR3aa: CASSLSGRVTELFF; CDR3nt: TGTGCCAGCAGTTTATCGGGCAGGGTCACGGAGCTGTTTTTT
d_gene: TRBD2; j_gene: TRBJ2-5; v_gene: TRBV2; abundance: once; CDR3aa: CASSRTSGESETQYF; CDR3nt: TGTGCCAGCAGTCGGACTAGCGGGGAGTCAGAGACCCAGTACTTC
d_gene: TRBD1; j_gene: TRBJ1-1; v_gene: TRBV5-4; abundance: .; CDR3aa: CASSLGGDSEAFF; CDR3nt: TGTGCCAGCAGCTTGGGTGGGGACAGTGAAGCTTTCTTT
d_gene: .; j_gene: TRBJ2-1; v_gene: TRBV4-3; abundance: .; CDR3aa: CASSQDPPGSVVEQFF; CDR3nt: TGCGCCAGCAGCCAAGATCCCCCAGGCTCTGTGGTGGAGCAGTTCTTC
d_gene: .; j_gene: TRBJ2-3; v_gene: TRBV7-9; abundance: .; CDR3aa: CATGRTASDTQYF; CDR3nt: TGTGCCACTGGTCGGACAGCTTCAGATACGCAGTATTTT
d_gene: TRBD1; j_gene: TRBJ2-5; v_gene: TRBV6-1; abundance: .; CDR3aa: CASSDLAGGQETQYF; CDR3nt: TGTGCCAGCAGTGATTTAGCAGGGGGCCAAGAGACCCAGTACTTC
d_gene: TRBD2; j_gene: TRBJ2-3; v_gene: TRBV4-3; abundance: once; CDR3aa: CASSQGLAGDRTDTQYF; CDR3nt: TGCGCCAGCAGCCAAGGACTAGCGGGGGATCGCACAGATACGCAGTATTTT
d_gene: TRBD2; j_gene: TRBJ2-1; v_gene: TRBV5-4; abundance: .; CDR3aa: CASSLYGGGYNEQFF; CDR3nt: TGTGCCAGCAGCTTGTACGGGGGGGGCTACAATGAGCAGTTCTTC
d_gene: TRBD1; j_gene: TRBJ1-4; v_gene: TRBV11-1; abundance: .; CDR3aa: CASSLGTAQTNEKLFF; CDR3nt: TGTGCCAGCAGCTTGGGGACAGCCCAGACTAATGAAAAACTGTTTTTT
d_gene: .; j_gene: TRBJ2-1; v_gene: TRBV6-5; abundance: .; CDR3aa: CASSSGYYPTEQFF; CDR3nt: TGTGCCAGCAGTTCTGGGTACTACCCCACTGAGCAGTTCTTC
d_gene: TRBD1; j_gene: TRBJ2-2; v_gene: TRBV6-5; abundance: .; CDR3aa: CASSYDRVTGELFF; CDR3nt: TGTGCCAGCAGTTACGACAGGGTGACCGGGGAGCTGTTTTTT
d_gene: .; j_gene: TRBJ1-3; v_gene: TRBV7-9; abundance: .; CDR3aa: CASSFIVGNTIYF; CDR3nt: TGTGCCAGCAGCTTTATCGTCGGAAACACCATATATTTT
d_gene: .; j_gene: TRBJ1-1; v_gene: TRBV4-3; abundance: .; CDR3aa: CASSHLEGTEAFF; CDR3nt: TGCGCCAGCAGCCATCTGGAGGGCACTGAAGCTTTCTTT
d_gene: .; j_gene: TRBJ2-2; v_gene: TRBV11-2; abundance: .; CDR3aa: CASSLAQNTGELFF; CDR3nt: TGTGCCAGCAGCTTAGCACAGAACACCGGGGAGCTGTTTTTT
d_gene: .; j_gene: TRBJ1-3; v_gene: TRBV7-7; abundance: .; CDR3aa: CASSLGSGRGGNTIYF; CDR3nt: TGTGCTAGCAGCTTAGGTTCCGGGAGAGGTGGAAACACCATATATTTT
d_gene: TRBD2; j_gene: TRBJ2-5; v_gene: TRBV9; abundance: .; CDR3aa: CASSAAGGRYETQYF; CDR3nt: TGTGCCAGCAGCGCGGCGGGGGGGCGCTATGAGACCCAGTACTTC
d_gene: TRBD1; j_gene: TRBJ1-1; v_gene: TRBV9; abundance: .; CDR3aa: CASSVGDRVSEAFF; CDR3nt: TGTGCCAGCAGCGTAGGGGACAGGGTGTCGGAAGCTTTCTTT
d_gene: .; j_gene: TRBJ1-1; v_gene: TRBV27; abundance: .; CDR3aa: CASSRQTDLNTEAFF; CDR3nt: TGTGCCAGCAGTCGCCAGACAGACCTGAACACTGAAGCTTTCTTT
d_gene: TRBD2; j_gene: TRBJ2-1; v_gene: TRBV4-1; abundance: .; CDR3aa: CASSQDQETSPYNEQFF; CDR3nt: TGCGCCAGCAGCCAAGATCAGGAGACTAGCCCCTACAATGAGCAGTTCTTC
d_gene: .; j_gene: TRBJ2-7; v_gene: TRBV4-3; abundance: .; CDR3aa: CASSQDEAYEQYF; CDR3nt: TGCGCCAGCAGCCAAGATGAGGCCTACGAGCAGTACTTC
d_gene: .; j_gene: TRBJ1-6; v_gene: TRBV4-2; abundance: .; CDR3aa: CASSQGPRADSPLHF; CDR3nt: TGTGCCAGCAGCCAAGGCCCTCGAGCCGATTCACCCCTCCACTTT
d_gene: .; j_gene: TRBJ2-4; v_gene: TRBV7-6; abundance: once; CDR3aa: CASSLTPTTEENIQYF; CDR3nt: TGTGCCAGCAGCTTAACCCCTACGACAGAGGAAAACATTCAGTACTTC
d_gene: TRBD2; j_gene: TRBJ2-7; v_gene: TRBV5-4; abundance: .; CDR3aa: CASSLAVAGVYEQYF; CDR3nt: TGTGCCAGCAGCTTGGCCGTGGCGGGGGTCTATGAGCAGTACTTC
d_gene: TRBD1; j_gene: TRBJ1-1; v_gene: TRBV4-3; abundance: .; CDR3aa: CASSQEWAGGRTEAFF; CDR3nt: TGCGCCAGCAGCCAAGAATGGGCAGGGGGGAGAACTGAAGCTTTCTTT
d_gene: .; j_gene: TRBJ2-5; v_gene: TRBV6-1; abundance: medium-sized; CDR3aa: CASSIGTGSGTQYF; CDR3nt: TGTGCCAGCAGTATAGGCACAGGAAGTGGGACCCAGTACTTC